This entry features one T cell receptor beta chain sequence. Its antigen is not known. The source of the sample is a study of T cell repertoires in cytomegalovirus infection. Study overall: The authors used CMV epitopes that were HLA-C-restricted (recently identified) and HLA-B-restricted (well studied). Matching HLA type, along with CMV infection, was indicated by public TCR beta signatures.

Germline V gives CDR1 MNHNS, CDR2 SASEGT. The V end was cut by 6 bases, the J end by 10 bases, with 13 bases between. The CDR3 is 13 amino acids. Via MiXCR, TCRdb re-called the reads, giving one row per CDR3 protein. The sample lists about 89,000 distinct CDR3 sequences, approximately 30% occurring once. Study-wide results and limits: Clonotype analysis showed dominance of the ex vivo response by HLA-C-restricted CMV-specific TCR beta clonotypes.

The V call is TRBV6-1, the J call TRBJ1-6; D gene ambiguous. The sequence derives from a human donor in good health (CMV status not recorded). Some clones in this sample may be carry-over from other donors' samples. Source: CD8+ T cells from cultured PBMCs, taken from culture after CMV antigen stimulation. CDR3 residues: CASRGGGGSPLHF. The CDR3 DNA sequence: TGTGCCAGCAGGGGAGGTGGAGGCTCACCCCTCCACTTT.